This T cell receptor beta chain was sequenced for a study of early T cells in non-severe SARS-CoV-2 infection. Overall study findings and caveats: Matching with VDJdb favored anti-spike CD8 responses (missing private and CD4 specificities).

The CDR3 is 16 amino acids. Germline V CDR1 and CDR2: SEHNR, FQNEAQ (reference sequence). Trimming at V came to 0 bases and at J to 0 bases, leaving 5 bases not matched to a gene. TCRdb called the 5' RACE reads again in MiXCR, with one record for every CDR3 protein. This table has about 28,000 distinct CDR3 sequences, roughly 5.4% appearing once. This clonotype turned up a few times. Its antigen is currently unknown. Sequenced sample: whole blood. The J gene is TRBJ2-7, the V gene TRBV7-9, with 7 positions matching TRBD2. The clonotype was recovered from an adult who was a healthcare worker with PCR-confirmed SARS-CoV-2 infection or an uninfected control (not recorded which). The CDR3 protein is CASSLAPSGSSYEQYF. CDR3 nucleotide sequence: TGTGCCAGCAGCTTAGCGCCTAGCGGTAGCTCCTACGAGCAGTACTTC.